This TCR beta chain was sequenced during a study of PD-1 blockade in classical Hodgkin lymphoma. Study conclusions and caveats: Baseline TCR diversity was reportedly lower in newly diagnosed patients than in healthy donors. It was reported as lower still in relapsed/refractory patients. Any patient who commenced nivolumab under 1 year after ASCT was excluded. Unlike CD8+ TCR diversity, which did not rise significantly by C4D1, CD4+ TCR diversity did.

Deletions cut 5 bases from V and 8 bases from J, with 12 bases between. Germline V gene lookup returns CDR1 SGHAT and CDR2 FQNNGV. The CDR3 is made up of 12 amino acids. Note on this clone: The antigen remains unidentified.

The data were produced by immunoSEQ multiplex PCR, yet TCRdb's version contains in-frame clones alone and is incomplete. The sample holds about 15,000 clones, more than 60% seen once. Time point meaning: cycle 4 day 1 (C4D1), after around six weeks of nivolumab. Brentuximab vedotin exposure varied, and every patient relapsed after autologous stem cell transplantation. Using magnetic negative selection, the CD4+ T cells were separated out of thawed PBMCs. Patients' outcomes at their best amounted to complete response, partial response or progressive disease. The chain has TRBV11-2 and TRBJ1-2; D not resolved. The source is a human donor with classical Hodgkin lymphoma. The source was CD4+ T cells from blood, collected before the fourth cycle of nivolumab. The CDR3 nucleotides are TGTGCCAGCAGCATCAACGGTAGGGGCTACACCTTC. It specifies CASSINGRGYTF. Complete variable domain (other parts from reference TRBV11-2 and TRBJ1-2): EAGVAQSPRYKIIEKRQSVAFWCNPISGHATLYWYQQILGQGPKLLIQFQNNGVVDDSQLPKDRFSAERLKGVDSTLKIQPAKLEDSAVYLCASSINGRGYTFGSGTRLTVV.